A selection of T cell receptor beta chains follows, all from one sample in a study of CD8+ T cells in alopecia areata. Repertoires were generated with immunoSEQ multiplex PCR, while TCRdb's copy carries only in-frame clones and drops some. The sample contains about 130,000 clones, roughly 50% of which appear only once. The sequenced sample was CD8+ T cells sorted from blood, obtained at week 0. Receptors originate from a human donor with alopecia areata. The CDR3 runs from the conserved cysteine through the conserved F or W. D genes are given only for firm matches. Where a row states a size, it is once, few, many or the class of an expanded clone; other rows omit it.

TRBV5-1	once	-	TRBJ2-5	TGCGCCAGCAGCTTGAGCAAACTGGGACACACTCCTCTTGGGGAGACCCAGTACTTC	CASSLSKLGHTPLGETQYF
TRBV9	few	-	TRBJ1-2	TGTGCCAGCAGCACCTGGGGCAGCCCCTATGGCTACACCTTC	CASSTWGSPYGYTF
TRBV5-6	-	TRBD2	TRBJ2-1	TGTGCCAGCAGCCCCTTACTAGCGGAGTCCTACAATGAGCAGTTCTTC	CASSPLLAESYNEQFF
TRBV27	-	TRBD1	TRBJ2-5	TGTGCCAGCACTAGATTCCAGGGGGCACAAGAGACCCAGTACTTC	CASTRFQGAQETQYF
TRBV6-6	few	-	TRBJ1-1	TGTGCCAGCAGTTACGGCGGGGGCGACGCAGCTTTCTTT	CASSYGGGDAAFF
TRBV6-6	-	-	TRBJ1-5	TGTGCCAGCGAGTTGTATAGCAATCAGCCCCAGCATTTT	CASELYSNQPQHF
TRBV6-5	-	-	TRBJ2-7	TGTGCCAGCAGTCCCTCCGGAGGGGTCGCCTACGAGCAGTACTTC	CASSPSGGVAYEQYF
TRBV10-3	few	-	TRBJ1-1	TGTGCCATCAGTGAAGAGGGGAAAGCTTTCTTT	CAISEEGKAFF
TRBV29-1	-	-	TRBJ1-1	TGCAGCGTCGGCGGCACTGAAGCTTTCTTT	CSVGGTEAFF
TRBV27	-	-	TRBJ1-1	TGTGCCAGCAGCTTAACCGGGCTACCTGAAGCTTTCTTT	CASSLTGLPEAFF
TRBV6-5	-	-	TRBJ1-2	TGTGCCAGCAGAGGGACGGATTACTATGGCTACACCTTC	CASRGTDYYGYTF
TRBV4-1	-	TRBD1	TRBJ1-5	TGCGCCAGCAGCCAGCAACAGGGGGCAGGGCAGCCCCAGCATTTT	CASSQQQGAGQPQHF
TRBV5-6	-	-	TRBJ2-1	TGTGCCAGCAGTCAACAGATAATAGACAATGAGCAGTTCTTC	CASSQQIIDNEQFF
TRBV25-1	-	-	TRBJ1-4	TGTGCCAGCTTACATGGAGATCATGAAAAACTGTTTTTT	CASLHGDHEKLFF
TRBV5-1	-	TRBD1	TRBJ2-7	TGCACCAGCAGCGCGGGACAGGGGGGCGAGCAGTACTTC	CTSSAGQGGEQYF
TRBV6-6	few	TRBD2	TRBJ2-3	TGTGCCAGCAGCCGGAGCGGGGGAACAGATACGCAGTATTTT	CASSRSGGTDTQYF
TRBV7-3	few	TRBD1	TRBJ2-2	TGTGCCAGCAGCGTCGTACAGGGGGCCGGGGAGCTGTTTTTT	CASSVVQGAGELFF
TRBV30	-	-	TRBJ2-3	TGTGCCTGGAGTATAGTCAACTTGGGGGCAGATACGCAGTATTTT	CAWSIVNLGADTQYF
TRBV11-2	few	-	TRBJ2-3	TGTGCCAGCACCACAGGTTTAGATACGCAGTATTTT	CASTTGLDTQYF
TRBV30	-	-	TRBJ2-1	TGTGCCTGGGAGGGTGTCCGGGGCAATGAGCAGTTCTTC	CAWEGVRGNEQFF
TRBV18	few	-	TRBJ2-1	TGTGCCAGCTCACTAGGGACTGAACAGGCCCATGAGCAGTTCTTC	CASSLGTEQAHEQFF
TRBV30	-	TRBD1	TRBJ1-1	TGTGCCTGGAGTGTAAAGCCCGGACAGGCGACGAACACTGAAGCTTTCTTT	CAWSVKPGQATNTEAFF
TRBV7-9	-	TRBD1	TRBJ2-7	TGTGCCAGCAGACATCCGGGACAGGGTCTGTCCGAGCAGTACTTC	CASRHPGQGLSEQYF
TRBV5-6	-	-	TRBJ2-7	TGTGCCAGCAGCTTGTCACCTTTGGAGCAGTACTTC	CASSLSPLEQYF
TRBV5-1	-	TRBD1	TRBJ2-7	TGCGCCACCGGACCGGGACAGGGGCTCTACGAGCAGTACTTC	CATGPGQGLYEQYF
TRBV29-1	few	TRBD2	TRBJ2-5	TGCAGCGTTGTATCGGGGGGGACCCAGTACTTC	CSVVSGGTQYF
TRBV2	many	-	TRBJ1-5	TGTGCCAGCAACGGCCTTAACGATCAGCCCCAGCATTTT	CASNGLNDQPQHF
TRBV5-1	-	-	TRBJ2-7	TGCGCCAGCAGCTCCACCTACGAGCAGTACTTC	CASSSTYEQYF
TRBV5-1	-	TRBD1	TRBJ2-7	TGCGCCAGCAGCTCCGGACAGGGAGGTAGCTACGAGCAGTACTTC	CASSSGQGGSYEQYF
TRBV7-9	-	-	TRBJ2-7	TGTGCCAGCAGCTTAGGCGGCACCTCCTACGAGCAGTACTTC	CASSLGGTSYEQYF
TRBV7-8	-	TRBD1	TRBJ2-5	TGTGCCAGCAGCTTAGCCAGGGGGCCTCCAGAGACCCAGTACTTC	CASSLARGPPETQYF
TRBV5-1	-	-	TRBJ1-1	TGCGCCAGCAGCCCGTCATGGGAGTTTACACAGGTGAACACTGAAGCTTTCTTT	CASSPSWEFTQVNTEAFF
TRBV29-1	few	-	TRBJ2-2	TGCAGCGTTCACGCCGGCGGGGACGCCGGGGAGCTGTTTTTT	CSVHAGGDAGELFF
TRBV7-4	-	-	TRBJ2-5	TGTGCCAGCAGCCCCACTAGCTCCCAAGAGACCCAGTACTTC	CASSPTSSQETQYF
TRBV29-1	few	-	TRBJ1-6	TGCAGCGTTGATGGGGGGCTTGGGGGTAATTCACCCCTCCACTTT	CSVDGGLGGNSPLHF
TRBV7-9	few	-	TRBJ1-4	TGTGCCACCCTGACAGGCGGGGATGAAAAACTGTTTTTT	CATLTGGDEKLFF
TRBV29-1	few	-	TRBJ2-2	TGCAGCGTTGGGGGGGTGTTTTTT	CSVGGVFF
TRBV5-6	once	-	TRBJ2-7	TGTGCCAGCAGCTTTCTGGGATTGGCCTACGAGCAGTACTTC	CASSFLGLAYEQYF
TRBV19	few	-	TRBJ2-1	TGTGCCAGTAGTATATGGGGCTATGAGCAGTTCTTC	CASSIWGYEQFF
TRBV2	-	-	TRBJ2-7	TGTGCCAGCAGTCCCGGTGATATCCTCTCCTACGAGCAGTACTTC	CASSPGDILSYEQYF
TRBV27	-	-	TRBJ2-3	TGTGCCAGTAAGCCTTCCGGGAGCACAGATACGCAGTATTTT	CASKPSGSTDTQYF
TRBV9	few	-	TRBJ1-2	TGTGCCAGCAGCGTTTCGCAAGGTGGCTACACCTTC	CASSVSQGGYTF
TRBV30	-	-	TRBJ1-1	TGTGCCTGGAGTCGGGGGGCGACTGAAGCTTTCTTT	CAWSRGATEAFF
TRBV5-6	-	TRBD1	TRBJ1-2	TGTGCCAGCAGCTGGGACAGGGCGAACTATGGCTACACCTTC	CASSWDRANYGYTF
TRBV5-6	-	-	TRBJ1-2	TGTGCCAGCAGCTTGGAGGGTACGGGGATTAACTATGGCTACACCTTC	CASSLEGTGINYGYTF
TRBV9	-	-	TRBJ2-3	TGTGCCAGCAGCCCCGGGGATACGCAGTATTTT	CASSPGDTQYF
TRBV29-1	few	TRBD2	TRBJ2-2	TGCAGCAGCCTTCTAGCGGATAACACCGGGGAGCTGTTTTTT	CSSLLADNTGELFF
TRBV5-6	many	-	TRBJ2-1	TGTGCCAGCAGCTTAGATGTTGTGGGGCGTAATGAGCAGTTCTTC	CASSLDVVGRNEQFF
TRBV4-1	-	-	TRBJ1-2	TGCGCCAGCAGCCAAGATGCCAGGGTAGGAAGTCTTGGCTACACCTTC	CASSQDARVGSLGYTF
TRBV4-1	few	-	TRBJ2-7	TGCGCCAGCAGCCAAGCGGTGGGGGGAGACGAGCAGTACTTC	CASSQAVGGDEQYF